This TCR beta chain was found in a study of T cell changes during pregnancy in multiple sclerosis (dated by TCRdb to between 2017 and 2020). For the study in its entirety: The study looked at changes in the T cell repertoire across pregnancy in women with multiple sclerosis.

A word on this clone: Its binding antigen is unknown. A read error may account for a junction end that differs from germline.

The library was produced with the immunoSEQ multiplex PCR assay. TCRdb took this table from immuneACCESS and kept in-frame rearrangements with V and J called. Such tables lack part of the clones; where checked against another copy, unresolved V genes explain under half of the gap, and the rest is unexplained. The sample records about 64,000 clones, over 85% of which are singletons. Roughly 1.4% of the sample rests with the top ten. For CDR1 and CDR2, the germline V gene lists SNHLY and FYNNEI. Including cysteine and phenylalanine, the CDR3 has 13 amino acids. The retained sequence is limited to the CDR3, 39 bases, with the frame set at the first base.

The specimen comprised peripheral blood, sampled in the second trimester of pregnancy. This receptor was obtained from a female donor with multiple sclerosis, enrolled in a pregnancy study. This chain joins TRBV2 to TRBJ2-3, with TRBD1 as a weak D call on 5 bases. For the CDR3, the sequence is CASSTSPGNPSDF. The nucleotide sequence is given as TGTGCCAGCAGTACCTCGCCAGGGAACCCCTCTGATTTT.